This T cell receptor beta chain was obtained from a study of T-cell reconstitution after alpha-beta-depleted transplantation in children (dated by TCRdb to the mid-2010s). Background on the whole study: T-cell immune reconstitution after TCRalphabeta/CD19-depleted allogeneic hematopoietic cell transplantation in children was quantitatively tracked in the study by means of TCR repertoire profiling.

CDR1 and CDR2 (SQVTM, ANQGSEA) derive from the germline V gene. The trim is 3 bases for V and 6 bases for J, with a gap of 8 bases between the germline ends. The CDR3 sequence holds 12 residues, the cysteine and phenylalanine included. The entry retains the CDR3 DNA only, 36 bases that are in frame from base 1. This clonotype came up a few times. Its antigen remains undetermined. No base quality information exists; no much larger clone differs at one position. Libraries were made using PCR. This sample was sequenced with an Illumina HiSeq 2500. TCR libraries were prepared with molecular barcoding, using unique molecular identifiers to normalize TCRbeta repertoire quantification. TCRdb applied fastp at Q25 and MiXCR to the public reads, then kept only in-frame beta chains. Rows merge per CDR3 protein into single entries with the most common DNA and genes. The sample contains roughly 350,000 distinct CDR3 sequences, about a tenth of them found a single time. The ten largest clones represent 2% to 3% of the sample.

This material consisted of PBMCs from the stem cell graft donor, taken from the stem cell graft. This TCR derives from a human donor who donated a stem cell graft to a child with acute lymphoblastic leukemia. The V and J genes are TRBV29-1 and TRBJ2-2; a tentative D match to TRBD1 spans 5 bases. The sequence in DNA is TGCAGCGTTGATGGGGCCCCCGGGGAGCTGTTTTTT. Its protein is CSVDGAPGELFF.